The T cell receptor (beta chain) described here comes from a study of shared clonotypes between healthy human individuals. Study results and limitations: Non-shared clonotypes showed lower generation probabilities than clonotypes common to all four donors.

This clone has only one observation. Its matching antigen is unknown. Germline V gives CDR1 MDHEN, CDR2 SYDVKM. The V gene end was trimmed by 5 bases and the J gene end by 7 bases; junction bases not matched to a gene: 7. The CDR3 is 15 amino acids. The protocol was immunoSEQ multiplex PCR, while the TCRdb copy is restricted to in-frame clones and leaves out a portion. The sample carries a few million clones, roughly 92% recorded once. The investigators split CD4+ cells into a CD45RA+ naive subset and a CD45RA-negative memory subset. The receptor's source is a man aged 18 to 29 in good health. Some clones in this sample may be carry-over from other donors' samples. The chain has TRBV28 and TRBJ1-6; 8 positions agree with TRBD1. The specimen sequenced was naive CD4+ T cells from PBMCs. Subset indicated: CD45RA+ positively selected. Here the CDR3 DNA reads TGTGCCAGCAGTCCGGGACAGGACCGAAATTCACCCCTCCACTTT. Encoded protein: CASSPGQDRNSPLHF.